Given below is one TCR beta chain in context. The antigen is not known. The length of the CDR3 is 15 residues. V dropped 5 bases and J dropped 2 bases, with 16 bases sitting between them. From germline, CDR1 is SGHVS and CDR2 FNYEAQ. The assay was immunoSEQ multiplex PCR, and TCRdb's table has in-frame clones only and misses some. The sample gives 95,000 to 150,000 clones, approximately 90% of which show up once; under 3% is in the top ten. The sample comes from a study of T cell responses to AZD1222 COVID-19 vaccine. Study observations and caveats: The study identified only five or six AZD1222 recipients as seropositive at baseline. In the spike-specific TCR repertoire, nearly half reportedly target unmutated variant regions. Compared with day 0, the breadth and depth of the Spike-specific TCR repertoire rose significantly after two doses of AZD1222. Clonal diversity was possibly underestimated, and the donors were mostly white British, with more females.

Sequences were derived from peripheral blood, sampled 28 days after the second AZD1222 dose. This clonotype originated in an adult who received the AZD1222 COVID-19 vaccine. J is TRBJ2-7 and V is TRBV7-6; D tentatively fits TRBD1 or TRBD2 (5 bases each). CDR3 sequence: CASSPGTDYTYEQYF. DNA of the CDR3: TGTGCCAGCAGCCCAGGGACCGATTACACCTACGAGCAGTACTTC.